One and the same sample provided the 20 T cell receptor beta chains below, sequenced in a study of blood T cell repertoires in COVID-19. The method was immunoSEQ multiplex PCR; TCRdb's version includes in-frame clones alone and lacks a portion of them. The sample comprises roughly 57,000 clones, approximately 80% of which are singletons, and approximately 20% rests with the top ten. The sequenced sample consisted of peripheral blood. These TCRs come from a young man with COVID-19, enrolled during active disease.

The V and J genes are TRBV5-8 and TRBJ2-5, with 7 bases identical to TRBD1. This CDR3 has 14 residues. The trim removed 1 base at V and 1 base at J, leaving 1 base unmatched. Germline values: CDR1 SGHTS, CDR2 YDEGEE. Here the CDR3 reads CASSLWDSQETQYF. For the CDR3, the DNA is TGTGCCAGCAGCTTGTGGGACAGCCAAGAGACCCAGTACTTC. The full variable domain, with the rest looked up from reference TRBV5-8 and TRBJ2-5, is EAGVTQSPTHLIKTRGQQATLRCSPISGHTSVYWYQQALGLGLQFLLWYDEGEERNRGNFPPRFSGRQFPNYSSELNVNALELEDSALYLCASSLWDSQETQYFGPGTRLLVL.

V is TRBV30 and J is TRBJ2-3; 8 bases are shared with TRBD1. The ends lost 3 bases at V and 4 bases at J; junction bases unmatched: 6. This CDR3 comprises 14 residues. Germline CDR1 GTSNPN, CDR2 SVGIG (reference sequence). DNA for the CDR3: TGTGCCTGGAGGACTGCAGGGGGCGCAGATACGCAGTATTTT. Translated, it gives CAWRTAGGADTQYF.

The gene calls are TRBV6-2 or TRBV6-3 and TRBJ2-7; D gene uncertain. Germline CDR1 MNHEY, CDR2 SVGEGT. The length of the CDR3 is 13 residues. V lost 0 bases, J lost 2 bases, and 5 bases lay in between. Here the CDR3 DNA reads TGTGCCAGCAGTTACTCGAAGCCCTACGAGCAGTACTTC. This gives the protein CASSYSKPYEQYF.

The rearrangement joins TRBV7-2 to TRBJ2-1, with TRBD2 matching 7 bases. Germline-derived CDR1 and CDR2 are SGHTA and FQGNSA. V was clipped by 5 bases and J by 7 bases; unmatched bases: 11. This CDR3 is built from 15 residues. In DNA, the CDR3 is TGTGCCAGCAGCCGTAGCAGGGACTACCGAAATGAGCAGTTCTTC. It translates to CASSRSRDYRNEQFF.

This chain joins TRBV2 and TRBJ1-2, with D possibly matching TRBD1 (6 bases). The CDR3 spans 16 residues. Germline CDR1 SNHLY, CDR2 FYNNEI. Deletions cut 4 bases from V and 2 bases from J, with 17 bases between. CDR3 sequence (DNA): TGTGCCAGCAGTGGGGCTCAGGAAGGACAGAACTATGGCTACACCTTC. Translation: CASSGAQEGQNYGYTF.

The chain carries TRBV6-5 and TRBJ2-3; the D gene is possibly TRBD1 (6 bases). Germline CDR1 and CDR2: MNHEY and SVGAGI. Trimming cost V 6 bases and J 5 bases, with 12 bases left between them. There are 13 residues in the CDR3. The CDR3 sequence is CASRGQGRDTQYF. CDR3 in DNA: TGTGCCAGCAGGGGTCAGGGGCGAGATACGCAGTATTTT.

The chain uses TRBV5-1 and TRBJ2-7; 10 bases line up with TRBD2. The CDR3 length is 15 residues. V was clipped by 2 bases and J by 3 bases; unmatched bases: 5. Germline CDR1 reads SGHRS; CDR2 reads YFSETQ. CDR3 sequence reads: CASSFASGSIYEQYF. The CDR3 DNA follows: TGCGCCAGCAGCTTCGCTAGCGGGAGTATCTACGAGCAGTACTTC.

This clone was counted between two and nine times. V is TRBV7-3 and J is TRBJ2-3, with 9 nucleotides matching TRBD2. Losses at the gene ends were 2 bases for V and 6 bases for J; bases not matched to a gene: 6. This CDR3 comprises 15 residues. Germline V gene data show CDR1 as SGHTA and CDR2 as FQGTGA. CDR3 nucleotides: TGTGCCAGCAGCTTATCTAGCGGGGATGGGGATACGCAGTATTTT. Translating gives CASSLSSGDGDTQYF.

This chain joins TRBV5-3 and TRBJ2-7; the match to TRBD2 covers 8 bases. TRBV5-3 is an ORF, and what it does is uncertain. The CDR3 covers 14 residues. The J segment lost 3 bases and the V segment lost 4 bases, leaving 6 bases of the junction unmatched. CDR3 in amino acids: CARSPRGGRYEQYF. CDR3 DNA: TGTGCCAGAAGCCCCCGGGGGGGACGCTACGAGCAGTACTTC.

This clone was observed a single time. V gene TRBV9 combines with J gene TRBJ2-5, with D possibly matching TRBD1 (5 bases). The germline CDR1 and CDR2 sequences are SGDLS and YYNGEE. The CDR3 is 14 amino acids. Trimming cost V 0 bases and J 1 base, with 7 bases left between them. CDR3 region: CASSVGTGQETQYF. CDR3 DNA: TGTGCCAGCAGCGTAGGTACAGGCCAAGAGACCCAGTACTTC.

The genes are TRBV20-1 and TRBJ2-1; no reliable D call. The ends were cut back, 3 bases at V and 4 bases at J, with 7 bases in the middle. CDR1 and CDR2 (germline): DFQATT, SNEGSKA (reference sequence). The CDR3 extends over 12 amino acids. The CDR3 region is CSASPSYNEQFF. In DNA form, the CDR3 reads TGCAGTGCTAGTCCCAGTTACAATGAGCAGTTCTTC.

On this clone: The junction differs from germline at one of its ends, possibly a read error. The chain combines TRBV5-4 with TRBJ2-7, with 8 nucleotides matching TRBD2. The CDR3 runs to 13 residues. The germline CDR1 and CDR2 sequences are SGHNT and YYREEE (reference sequence). DNA of the CDR3: TGTGCCAGCAGCATAGCGGGGCGGCTGGGCGGGAACTTC. It codes for CASSIAGRLGGNF.

The chain is built from TRBV19 and TRBJ2-1; perhaps TRBD1 as D (5 bases). Trimming stripped 4 bases from V and 1 base from J, with 11 bases between. Germline V gives CDR1 LNHDA, CDR2 SQIVND (reference sequence). The CDR3 extends over 15 amino acids. CDR3 bases: TGTGCCAGTAGTACCCAGGGTGGATCCTACAATGAGCAGTTCTTC. Its translation: CASSTQGGSYNEQFF.

V usage is TRBV5-6 and J usage is TRBJ1-3; 7 bases are a match to TRBD1. V gave up 4 bases and J gave up 3 bases; unmatched junction bases: 7. CDR1 is SGHDT and CDR2 is YYEEEE in the germline V gene. This CDR3 has 15 amino acids. The CDR3 nucleotides read TGTGCCAGCAGCGATACAGGGGCGGGTGGAAACACCATATATTTT. Protein product: CASSDTGAGGNTIYF.

This clone was seen a few times. The chain carries TRBV5-1 and TRBJ1-2; 7 bases align to TRBD1. V lost 4 bases, J lost 4 bases, and 4 bases stayed unmatched. Looked up from germline, CDR1 is SGHRS and CDR2 is YFSETQ. CDR3 size: 13 residues. The CDR3 sequence is CASSGGQTYGYTF. CDR3 nucleotides: TGCGCCAGCAGCGGGGGACAGACCTATGGCTACACCTTC.

The chain combines TRBV20-1 with TRBJ2-1; D is ambiguous. The V and J ends lost 3 bases and 5 bases respectively, with 14 bases between them. Germline V gene lookup returns CDR1 DFQATT and CDR2 SNEGSKA (reference sequence). The CDR3 extends over 14 amino acids. The CDR3 DNA follows: TGCAGTGCTAGTAAGACTGGATCGGACAATGAGCAGTTCTTC. It specifies CSASKTGSDNEQFF.

The gene calls are TRBV27 and TRBJ2-7, with 10 bases fitting TRBD2. V trimming: 4 bases; J trimming: 6 bases; junction bases outside the gene matches: 6. Germline lookup yields CDR1 MNHEY and CDR2 SMNVEV (reference sequence). There are 14 residues in the CDR3. The CDR3 nucleotides are TGTGCCAGCAGTTCCGTGATAGCGGGAGGCGAGCAGTACTTC. As protein: CASSSVIAGGEQYF.

Regarding this clone: Other DNA sequences of this sample code for an identical CDR3. This rearrangement joins TRBV28 to TRBJ2-7, with 9 bases aligning to TRBD1. The CDR3 runs to 15 residues. The germline V gene has CDR1 MDHEN and CDR2 SYDVKM. The V segment lost 3 bases and the J segment 2 bases; nucleotides outside the gene matches: 5. The CDR3 nucleotides are TGTGCCAGCAGTTTCCTGGACAGGGGAACCTACGAGCAGTACTTC. Protein: CASSFLDRGTYEQYF.

This rearrangement joins TRBV10-3 to TRBJ1-1; 9 positions match TRBD1. The junction had 0 bases not matched to a gene; V was cut back by 3 bases and J by 1 base. This CDR3 has 14 residues. Germline loops: CDR1 ENHRY, CDR2 SYGVKD. The CDR3 bases are TGTGCCATCAGTGAACAGGGGGCGAACACTGAAGCTTTCTTT. This sequence encodes CAISEQGANTEAFF.

The chain couples TRBV21-1 to TRBJ2-2; TRBD1, the table's D call, lacks a check against the DNA. TRBV21-1 is a recognized pseudogene. The CDR3 is made up of 16 amino acids. The CDR3 reads CASSNEQARSTGELFF. The CDR3 DNA follows: TGTGCCAGCAGCAATGAACAGGCCCGAAGCACCGGGGAGCTGTTTTTT.